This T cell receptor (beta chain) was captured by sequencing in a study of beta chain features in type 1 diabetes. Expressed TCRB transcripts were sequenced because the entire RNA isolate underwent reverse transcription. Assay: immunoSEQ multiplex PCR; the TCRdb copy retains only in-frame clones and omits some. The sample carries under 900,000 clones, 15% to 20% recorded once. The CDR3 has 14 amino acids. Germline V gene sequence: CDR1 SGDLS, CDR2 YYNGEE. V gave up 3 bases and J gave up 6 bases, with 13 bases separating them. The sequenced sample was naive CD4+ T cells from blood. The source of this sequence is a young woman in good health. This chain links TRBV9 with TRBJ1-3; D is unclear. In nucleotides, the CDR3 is TGTGCCAGCAGCGCTCAAGTCGGGGAAAACACCATATATTTT. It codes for CASSAQVGENTIYF.